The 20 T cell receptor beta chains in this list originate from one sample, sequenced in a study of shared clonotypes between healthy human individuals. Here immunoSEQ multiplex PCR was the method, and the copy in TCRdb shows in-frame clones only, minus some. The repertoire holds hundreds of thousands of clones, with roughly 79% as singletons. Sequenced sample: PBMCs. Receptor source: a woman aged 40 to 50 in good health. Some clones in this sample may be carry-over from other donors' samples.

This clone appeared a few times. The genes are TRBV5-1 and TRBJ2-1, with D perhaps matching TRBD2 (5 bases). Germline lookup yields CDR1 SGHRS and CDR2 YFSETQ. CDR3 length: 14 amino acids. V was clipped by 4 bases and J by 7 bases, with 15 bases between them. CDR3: CASSEGSGWNEQFF. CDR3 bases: TGCGCCAGCAGCGAAGGATCGGGGTGGAATGAGCAGTTCTTC.

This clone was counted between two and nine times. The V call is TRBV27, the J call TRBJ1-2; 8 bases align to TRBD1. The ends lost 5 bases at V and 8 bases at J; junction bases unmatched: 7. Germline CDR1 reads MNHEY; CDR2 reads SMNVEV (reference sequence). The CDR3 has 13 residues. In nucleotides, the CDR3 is TGTGCCAGCAGTCCAGACAGGGGCGGAGGCTACACCTTC. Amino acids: CASSPDRGGGYTF.

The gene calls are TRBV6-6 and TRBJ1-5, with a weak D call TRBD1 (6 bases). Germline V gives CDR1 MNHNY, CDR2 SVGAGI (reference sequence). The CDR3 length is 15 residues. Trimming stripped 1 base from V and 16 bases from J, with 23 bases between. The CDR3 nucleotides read TGTGCCAGCAGTTACTTCAGCGACAGGTTTGACCCTTACCATTTT. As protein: CASSYFSDRFDPYHF.

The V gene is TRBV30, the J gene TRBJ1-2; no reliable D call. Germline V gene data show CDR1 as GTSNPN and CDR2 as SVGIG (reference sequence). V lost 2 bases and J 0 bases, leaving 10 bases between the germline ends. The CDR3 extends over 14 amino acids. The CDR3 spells CAWSLVQPNYGYTF. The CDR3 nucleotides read TGTGCCTGGAGTTTGGTCCAGCCTAACTATGGCTACACCTTC.

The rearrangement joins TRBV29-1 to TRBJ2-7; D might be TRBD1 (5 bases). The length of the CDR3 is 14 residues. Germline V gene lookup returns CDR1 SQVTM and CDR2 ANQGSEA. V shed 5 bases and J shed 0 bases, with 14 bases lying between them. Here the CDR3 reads CSVLQRGSSYEQYF. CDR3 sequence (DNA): TGCAGCGTTCTACAAAGGGGAAGCTCCTACGAGCAGTACTTC.

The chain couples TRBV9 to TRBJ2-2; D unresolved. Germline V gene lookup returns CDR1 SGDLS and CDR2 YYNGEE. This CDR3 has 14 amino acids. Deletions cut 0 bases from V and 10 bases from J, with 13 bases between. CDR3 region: CASSVEVSIPELFF. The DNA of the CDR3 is TGTGCCAGCAGCGTAGAGGTCTCTATCCCGGAGCTGTTTTTT.

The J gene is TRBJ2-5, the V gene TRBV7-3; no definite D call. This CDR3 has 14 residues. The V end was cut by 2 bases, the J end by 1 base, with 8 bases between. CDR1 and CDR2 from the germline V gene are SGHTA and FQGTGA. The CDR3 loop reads CASSLSNSQETQYF. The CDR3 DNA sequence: TGTGCCAGCAGCTTATCTAACTCCCAAGAGACCCAGTACTTC.

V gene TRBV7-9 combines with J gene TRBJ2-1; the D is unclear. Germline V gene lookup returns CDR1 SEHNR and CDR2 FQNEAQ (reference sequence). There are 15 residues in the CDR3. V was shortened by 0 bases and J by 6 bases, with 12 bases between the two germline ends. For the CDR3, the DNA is TGTGCCAGCAGCTTAGCGTTCGACGGGCCCAATGAGCAGTTCTTC. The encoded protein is CASSLAFDGPNEQFF.

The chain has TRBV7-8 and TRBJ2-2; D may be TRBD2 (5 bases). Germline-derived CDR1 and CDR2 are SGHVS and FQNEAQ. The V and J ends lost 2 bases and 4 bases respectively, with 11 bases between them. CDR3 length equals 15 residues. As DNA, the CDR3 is TGTGCCAGCAGCTTACCCCCTAGCCCCACCGGGGAGCTGTTTTTT. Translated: CASSLPPSPTGELFF.

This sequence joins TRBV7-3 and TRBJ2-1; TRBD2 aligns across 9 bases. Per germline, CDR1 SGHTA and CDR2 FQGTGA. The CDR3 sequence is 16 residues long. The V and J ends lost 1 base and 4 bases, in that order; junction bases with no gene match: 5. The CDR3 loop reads CASSLRSTSGYNEQFF. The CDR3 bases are TGTGCCAGCAGCTTAAGGTCGACTAGCGGTTACAATGAGCAGTTCTTC. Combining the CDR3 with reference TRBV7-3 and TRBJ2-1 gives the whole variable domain GAGVSQTPSNKVTEKGKYVELRCDPISGHTALYWYRQSLGQGPEFLIYFQGTGAADDSGLPNDRFFAVRPEGSVSTLKIQRTERGDSAVYLCASSLRSTSGYNEQFFGPGTRLTVL.

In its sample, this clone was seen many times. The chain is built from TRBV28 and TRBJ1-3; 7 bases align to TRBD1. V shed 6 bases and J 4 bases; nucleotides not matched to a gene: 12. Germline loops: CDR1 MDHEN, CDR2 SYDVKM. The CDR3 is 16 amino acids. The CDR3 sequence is CASSSPHQQGGNTIYF. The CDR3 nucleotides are TGTGCCAGCAGCTCGCCCCACCAACAGGGGGGAAACACCATATATTTT.

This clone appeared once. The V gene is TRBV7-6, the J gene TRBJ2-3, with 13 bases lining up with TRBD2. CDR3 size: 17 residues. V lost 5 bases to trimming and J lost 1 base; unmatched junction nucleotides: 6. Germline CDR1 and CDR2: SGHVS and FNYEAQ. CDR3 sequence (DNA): TGTGCCAGCAGCGCACTAGCGGGAGGGCCCGGCACAGATACGCAGTATTTT. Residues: CASSALAGGPGTDTQYF.

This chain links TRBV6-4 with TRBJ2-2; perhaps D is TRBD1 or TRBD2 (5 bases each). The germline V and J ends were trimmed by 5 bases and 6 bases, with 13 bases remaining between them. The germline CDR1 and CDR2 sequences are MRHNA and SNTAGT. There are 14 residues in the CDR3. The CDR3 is CASSRGMPPGELFF. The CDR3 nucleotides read TGTGCCAGCAGTCGGGGCATGCCGCCCGGGGAGCTGTTTTTT.

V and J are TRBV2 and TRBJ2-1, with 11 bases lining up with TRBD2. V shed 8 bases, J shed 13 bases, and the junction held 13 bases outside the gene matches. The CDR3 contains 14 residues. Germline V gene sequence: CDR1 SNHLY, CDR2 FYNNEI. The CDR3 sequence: CASGDSFSGREQFF. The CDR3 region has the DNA TGTGCCAGCGGGGACTCCTTTAGCGGGAGGGAACAGTTCTTC.

The CDR3, as DNA: TGTGCCAGCTCACTGGATGTGAACACTGAAGCTTTCTTT. This translates into CASSLDVNTEAFF. V is TRBV18 and J is TRBJ1-1; D unresolved. V was cut by 4 bases and J by 0 bases, with 6 bases left in between. CDR1 is KGHSH and CDR2 is LQKENI in the germline V gene. CDR3 size: 13 residues.

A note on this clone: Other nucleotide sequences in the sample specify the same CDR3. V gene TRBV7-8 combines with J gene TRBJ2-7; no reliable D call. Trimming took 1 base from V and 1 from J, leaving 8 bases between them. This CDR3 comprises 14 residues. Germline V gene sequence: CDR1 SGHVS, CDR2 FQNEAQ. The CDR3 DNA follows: TGTGCCAGCAGCTTAGGAGGTGATTCCTACGAGCAGTACTTC. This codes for CASSLGGDSYEQYF.

Written as DNA, the CDR3 is TGTGCCAGCAGTTCTCCGCTGGGACAGGGGGCAACTAATGAAAAACTGTTTTTT. Its protein is CASSSPLGQGATNEKLFF. The J gene is TRBJ1-4, the V gene TRBV28, with TRBD1 matching over 11 bases. The CDR3 has 18 amino acids. Germline V gives CDR1 MDHEN, CDR2 SYDVKM. V was pared by 4 bases and J by 0 bases, with 7 bases of the junction left unmatched.

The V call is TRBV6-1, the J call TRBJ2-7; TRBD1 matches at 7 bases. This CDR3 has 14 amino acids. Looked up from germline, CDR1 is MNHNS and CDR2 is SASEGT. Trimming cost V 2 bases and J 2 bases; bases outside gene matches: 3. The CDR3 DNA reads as TGTGCCAGCAGTGAAAAAGGGACAGCCTACGAGCAGTACTTC. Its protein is CASSEKGTAYEQYF.

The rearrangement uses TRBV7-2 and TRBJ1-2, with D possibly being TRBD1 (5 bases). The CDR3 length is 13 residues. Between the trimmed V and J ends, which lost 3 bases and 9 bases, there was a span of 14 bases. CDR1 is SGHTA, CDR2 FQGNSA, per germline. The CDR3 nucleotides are TGTGCCAGCAGCTTCGAGACAGCCGGCCGCTACACCTTC. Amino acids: CASSFETAGRYTF.

The CDR3 sequence: CASSFGRGTGVYEQFF. CDR3 DNA sequence: TGTGCCAGCAGCTTCGGCCGCGGGACAGGGGTTTATGAGCAGTTCTTC. This sequence joins TRBV5-4 and TRBJ2-1; 10 bases match TRBD1. J gave up 8 bases and V 2 bases, and 10 bases lay outside the gene matches. Germline V gene data show CDR1 as SGHNT and CDR2 as YYREEE (reference sequence). CDR3 length: 16 residues.